The 4 T cell receptor beta chains below all came from one sample that was sequenced in a study of response to subunit inactivated influenza vaccine. TCRdb ran MiXCR on the RT-PCR reads and lists one entry per CDR3 protein. The sample has 300,000 to 350,000 distinct CDR3 sequences; roughly 20% are singletons. Material: PBMCs from blood, obtained around 22 months after vaccination. The receptors were gathered from a man between 50 and 69 years old who received an inactivated influenza vaccine.

The genes are TRBV15 and TRBJ2-3; 9 bases agree with TRBD2. Germline-derived CDR1 and CDR2 are LNHNV and YYDKDF (reference sequence). V shed 5 bases, J shed 6 bases, and the junction held 12 bases outside the gene matches. The CDR3 consists of 16 residues. The CDR3 sequence is CATSPPKASGMDTQYF. CDR3 nucleotide sequence: TGTGCCACCAGCCCCCCAAAGGCTAGCGGGATGGATACGCAGTATTTT.

The genes are TRBV20-1 and TRBJ1-4; TRBD1 matches at 8 bases. There are 12 residues in the CDR3. Per germline, CDR1 DFQATT and CDR2 SNEGSKA (reference sequence). The V segment lost 5 bases and the J segment 7 bases; nucleotides outside the gene matches: 3. CDR3 sequence (DNA): TGCAGTGCTGACAGGGGTGGTGAAAAACTGTTTTTT. Its translation is CSADRGGEKLFF.

The genes are TRBV7-9 and TRBJ1-4; D possibly corresponds to TRBD1 (5 bases). With 8 bases removed from V and 11 bases from J, the gap between germline ends came to 18 bases. Per germline, CDR1 SEHNR and CDR2 FQNEAQ (reference sequence). The CDR3 is 13 amino acids. CDR3 sequence: CASSPSGSGKLFF. The CDR3 bases are TGTGCCAGCTCCCCTTCAGGGTCGGGCAAACTGTTTTTT.

This clonotype was found a few times. The chain has TRBV10-3 and TRBJ2-5; D might be TRBD1 (6 bases). The CDR3 extends over 12 amino acids. CDR1 and CDR2 from the germline V gene are ENHRY and SYGVKD. V lost 6 bases and J 3 bases, leaving 8 bases between the germline ends. Here the CDR3 reads CAIRDSEETQYF. For the CDR3, the DNA is TGTGCCATCAGGGACAGTGAAGAGACCCAGTACTTC.